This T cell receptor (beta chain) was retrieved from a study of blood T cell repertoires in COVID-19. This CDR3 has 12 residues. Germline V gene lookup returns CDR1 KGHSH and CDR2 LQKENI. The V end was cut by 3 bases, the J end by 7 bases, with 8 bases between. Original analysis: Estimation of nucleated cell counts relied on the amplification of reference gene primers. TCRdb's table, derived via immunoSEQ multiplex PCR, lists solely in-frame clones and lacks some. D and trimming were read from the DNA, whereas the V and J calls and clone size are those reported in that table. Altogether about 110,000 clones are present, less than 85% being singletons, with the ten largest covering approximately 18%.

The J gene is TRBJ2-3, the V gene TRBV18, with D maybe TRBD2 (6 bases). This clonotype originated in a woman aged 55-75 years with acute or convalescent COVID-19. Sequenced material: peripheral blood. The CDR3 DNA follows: TGTGCCAGCTCACCGGAGGGTTATACGCAGTATTTT. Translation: CASSPEGYTQYF.